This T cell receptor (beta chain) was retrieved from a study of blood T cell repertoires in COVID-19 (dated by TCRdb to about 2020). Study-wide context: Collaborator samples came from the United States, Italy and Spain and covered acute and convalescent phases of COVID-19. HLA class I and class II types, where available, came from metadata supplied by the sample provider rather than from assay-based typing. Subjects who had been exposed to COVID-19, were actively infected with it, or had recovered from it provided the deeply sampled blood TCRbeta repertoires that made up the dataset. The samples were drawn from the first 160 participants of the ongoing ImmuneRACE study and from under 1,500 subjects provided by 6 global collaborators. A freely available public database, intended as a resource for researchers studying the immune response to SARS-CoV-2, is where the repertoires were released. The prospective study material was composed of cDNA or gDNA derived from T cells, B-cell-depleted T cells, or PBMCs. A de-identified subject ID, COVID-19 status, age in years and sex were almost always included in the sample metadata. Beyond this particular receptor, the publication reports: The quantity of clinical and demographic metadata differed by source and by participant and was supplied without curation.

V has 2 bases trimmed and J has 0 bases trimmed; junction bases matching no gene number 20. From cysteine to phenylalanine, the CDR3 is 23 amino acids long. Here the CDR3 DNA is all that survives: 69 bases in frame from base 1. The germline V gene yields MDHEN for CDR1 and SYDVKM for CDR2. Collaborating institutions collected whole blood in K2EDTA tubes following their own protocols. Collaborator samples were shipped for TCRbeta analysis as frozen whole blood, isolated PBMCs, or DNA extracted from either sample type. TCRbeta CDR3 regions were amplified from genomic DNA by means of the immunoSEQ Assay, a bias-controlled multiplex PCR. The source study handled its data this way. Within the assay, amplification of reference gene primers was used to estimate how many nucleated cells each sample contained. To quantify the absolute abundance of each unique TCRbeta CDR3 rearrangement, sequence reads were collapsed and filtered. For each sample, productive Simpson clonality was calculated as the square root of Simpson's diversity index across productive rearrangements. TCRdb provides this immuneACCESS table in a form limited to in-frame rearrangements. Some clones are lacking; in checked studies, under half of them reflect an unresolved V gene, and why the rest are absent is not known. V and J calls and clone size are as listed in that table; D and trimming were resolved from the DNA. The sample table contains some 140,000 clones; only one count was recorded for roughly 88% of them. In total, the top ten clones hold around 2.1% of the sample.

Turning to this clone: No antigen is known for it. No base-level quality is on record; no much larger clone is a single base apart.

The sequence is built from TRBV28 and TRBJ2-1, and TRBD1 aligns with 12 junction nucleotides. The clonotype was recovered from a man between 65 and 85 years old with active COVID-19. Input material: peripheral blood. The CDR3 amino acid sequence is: CASSLAGQGARASGKSSYNEQFF. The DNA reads TGTGCCAGCAGTTTAGCGGGACAGGGGGCGCGGGCTAGCGGGAAGAGCTCCTACAATGAGCAGTTCTTC.